The 24 T cell receptor beta chains below were found in one sample sequenced in a study of patients and donors after allogeneic stem cell transplantation. TCRdb re-called the RT-PCR reads with MiXCR, one entry per CDR3 protein. The profile shows about a million distinct CDR3 sequences, about 20% of them singletons. The sequencing sample was made of blood, either unsorted or a sorted T cell fraction (not recorded which). Receptors were obtained from a human donor who was either an allogeneic HSCT recipient or a stem cell or donor lymphocyte infusion donor (not recorded which). It is not recorded whose cells these are; they may come from a transplant donor.

The chain joins TRBV2 to TRBJ1-5, with D perhaps matching TRBD1 (6 bases). The CDR3 has 14 amino acids. V lost 6 bases to trimming and J lost 5 bases, with 14 bases between them. Germline CDR1 and CDR2: SNHLY and FYNNEI. CDR3 region: CASSSRGWDQPQHF. The CDR3 region has the DNA TGTGCCAGCAGCAGCAGGGGATGGGATCAGCCCCAGCATTTT.

This clonotype turned up a few times. The CDR3 nucleotides are TGCAGCGGACTCCGAGAGGGAGTCGGAAAACTGTTTTTT. Translating gives CSGLREGVGKLFF. The chain couples TRBV29-1 to TRBJ1-4, with D unresolved. Trimming took 7 bases from V and 10 from J, leaving 19 bases between them. Germline V gene data show CDR1 as SQVTM and CDR2 as ANQGSEA. The CDR3 runs 13 residues.

This clonotype was counted between two and nine times. V and J are TRBV7-6 and TRBJ2-1; D call uncertain. V was shortened by 2 bases and J by 0 bases, with 8 bases between the two germline ends. The CDR3 runs 15 residues. CDR1 SGHVS and CDR2 FNYEAQ come from the germline V gene. The DNA for the CDR3 is TGTGCCAGCAGCTTATACGCTGGCTCCTACAATGAGCAGTTCTTC. Its translation is CASSLYAGSYNEQFF.

This clonotype has a count of ten or more. This rearrangement joins TRBV5-1 to TRBJ2-5; D is uncertain. Trimming removed 0 bases at V and 0 bases at J, with 9 bases between. The CDR3 loop spans 15 amino acids. Per germline, CDR1 SGHRS and CDR2 YFSETQ. CDR3 nucleotides: TGCGCCAGCAGCTTGGCCTTTGGGTACCAAGAGACCCAGTACTTC. Translating gives CASSLAFGYQETQYF.

This clonotype showed up just a few times. The rearrangement joins TRBV24-1 to TRBJ2-1; D is perhaps TRBD1 (6 bases). Trimming pared 0 bases from V and 6 bases from J, leaving 8 bases between. The germline gives CDR1 KGHDR, CDR2 SFDVKD. The CDR3 sequence is 14 residues long. CDR3 sequence (DNA): TGTGCCACCAGTGATTTGAAGGGGGTCAATGAGCAGTTCTTC. It yields the protein CATSDLKGVNEQFF.

The chain has TRBV7-3 and TRBJ1-1; D might be TRBD1 (6 bases). CDR1 is SGHTA and CDR2 is FQGTGA in the germline V gene. Trimming removed 5 bases from V and 7 bases from J, with 14 bases in between. The CDR3 covers 13 residues. The DNA of the CDR3 is TGTGCCAGCAGCCGGGGGGCTAATTATGAAGCTTTCTTT. Encoded protein: CASSRGANYEAFF.

The chain couples TRBV12-5 to TRBJ2-6, with 9 nucleotides matching TRBD1. V lost 3 bases to trimming and J lost 4 bases; unmatched junction nucleotides: 10. Germline V lookup: CDR1 LGHNT, CDR2 FRNRAP. This CDR3 region has 18 residues. The CDR3: CASGFREQGAKGANVLTF. As DNA, the CDR3 is TGTGCTAGTGGTTTTCGGGAACAGGGGGCAAAAGGGGCCAACGTCCTGACTTTC.

This clonotype was picked up many times. V gene TRBV5-1 combines with J gene TRBJ2-7; D not resolved. CDR3 length: 13 residues. Germline V lookup: CDR1 SGHRS, CDR2 YFSETQ. V was shortened by 0 bases and J by 2 bases, with 6 bases between the two germline ends. The CDR3 coding sequence is TGCGCCAGCAGCTTGGCCACGGCCTACGAGCAGTACTTC. It codes for CASSLATAYEQYF.

This chain connects TRBV20-1 to TRBJ2-3, with D possibly matching TRBD2 (5 bases). CDR1 is DFQATT, CDR2 SNEGSKA, per germline (reference sequence). CDR3 length equals 12 residues. V dropped 2 bases and J dropped 5 bases, with 8 bases sitting between them. The CDR3 nucleotides are TGCAGTGCTAGACTAGCTCAAGATACGCAGTATTTT. It translates to CSARLAQDTQYF.

This clonotype came up a few times. The chain has TRBV10-3 and TRBJ1-5, with D possibly being TRBD1 (6 bases). This CDR3 has 13 residues. Trimming removed 7 bases at V and 6 bases at J, with 13 bases between. The V gene's germline CDR1 is ENHRY and CDR2 SYGVKD. The CDR3 DNA is TGTGCCATCAACGGACAGAACGGTCAGCCCCAGCATTTT. This encodes CAINGQNGQPQHF.

At least ten counts were recorded for this clonotype. The rearrangement joins TRBV5-1 to TRBJ1-5, with D tentatively TRBD1 (5 bases). The V end was cut by 0 bases, the J end by 0 bases, with 7 bases between. The germline V gene encodes CDR1 SGHRS and CDR2 YFSETQ. This CDR3 has 15 residues. Here the CDR3 DNA reads TGCGCCAGCAGCTTGGAGGGGTATAGCAATCAGCCCCAGCATTTT. Translated, it gives CASSLEGYSNQPQHF.

This clonotype has more than one count but fewer than ten. The V call is TRBV7-2, the J call TRBJ2-1; 9 positions match TRBD2. This CDR3 contains 17 residues. V lost 5 bases, J lost 6 bases, and 14 bases stayed unmatched. CDR1 and CDR2 (germline): SGHTA, FQGNSA. The CDR3 reads CASSAPIAGVTSNEQFF. For the CDR3, the DNA is TGTGCCAGCAGCGCCCCTATAGCGGGAGTAACGAGCAATGAGCAGTTCTTC.

This clonotype occurred a few times. As DNA, the CDR3 is TGTGCCACCAGTGAGGCCGGGACTCGCACAGATACGCAGTATTTT. Its translation: CATSEAGTRTDTQYF. The gene calls are TRBV24-1 and TRBJ2-3; possible D gene TRBD2, 6 bases. The CDR3 extends over 15 amino acids. Germline V gives CDR1 KGHDR, CDR2 SFDVKD. The germline V and J ends were trimmed by 4 bases and 1 base, with 11 bases remaining between them.

This clonotype showed up just a few times. The chain couples TRBV29-1 to TRBJ2-1; 9 nucleotides align to TRBD2. Germline CDR1 SQVTM, CDR2 ANQGSEA. CDR3 length: 13 amino acids. Germline trimming cut 5 bases from V and 6 bases from J; bases unmatched to any gene: 5. Here the CDR3 reads CSVSGLAINEQFF. In nucleotides, the CDR3 is TGCAGCGTTTCGGGACTAGCTATCAATGAGCAGTTCTTC.

This clonotype was seen more than once but under ten times. J is TRBJ1-2 and V is TRBV6-2 or TRBV6-3, with D tentatively TRBD1 (6 bases). V lost 4 bases, J lost 4 bases, and 13 bases lay in between. Germline assignment: CDR1 MNHEY and CDR2 SVGEGT. This CDR3 is 14 amino acids long. The DNA for the CDR3 is TGTGCCAGCAGTTCCGCAGGGGCAGGCTATGGCTACACCTTC. Protein product: CASSSAGAGYGYTF.

The CDR3 bases are TGTGCCAGCAGTGACAGACTAGCGGGAGGGGAAAACAATGAGCAGTTCTTC. Protein product: CASSDRLAGGENNEQFF. This rearrangement joins TRBV6-1 to TRBJ2-1, with TRBD2 matching 14 bases. V was clipped by 3 bases and J by 5 bases; unmatched bases: 6. Germline V CDR1 and CDR2: MNHNS, SASEGT. The CDR3 is 17 amino acids.

V usage is TRBV24-1 and J usage is TRBJ2-2, with D perhaps being TRBD1 or TRBD2 (5 bases each). The CDR3 runs 15 residues. Trimming took 4 bases from V and 3 from J, leaving 11 bases between them. Germline lookup yields CDR1 KGHDR and CDR2 SFDVKD. As DNA, the CDR3 is TGTGCCACCAGTGAGGGGGACCGAGACACCGGGGAGCTGTTTTTT. Protein: CATSEGDRDTGELFF.

This clonotype was observed once. The CDR3 region has the DNA TGTGCCAGCAGTAAAGACTATAGCAATCAGCCCCAGCATTTT. Translating gives CASSKDYSNQPQHF. This chain uses TRBV2 with TRBJ1-5, with D uncertain. The V gene's germline CDR1 is SNHLY and CDR2 FYNNEI. The CDR3 has 14 amino acids. The ends were cut back, 5 bases at V and 0 bases at J, with 8 bases in the middle. Full variable domain (outside the CDR3, taken from reference TRBV2 and TRBJ1-5): EPEVTQTPSHQVTQMGQEVILRCVPISNHLYFYWYRQILGQKVEFLVSFYNNEISEKSEIFDDQFSVERPDGSNFTLKIRSTKLEDSAMYFCASSKDYSNQPQHFGDGTRLSIL.

The chain employs TRBV2 and TRBJ2-2; 12 bases map to TRBD2. J gave up 3 bases and V 8 bases, and 7 bases lay outside the gene matches. Germline V gene sequence: CDR1 SNHLY, CDR2 FYNNEI. This CDR3 region has 16 residues. CDR3 residues: CASGGTSGPHTGELFF. The CDR3, as DNA: TGTGCCAGCGGAGGGACTAGCGGGCCACACACCGGGGAGCTGTTTTTT. Looking up the rest from reference TRBV2 and TRBJ2-2 gives the full variable domain: EPEVTQTPSHQVTQMGQEVILRCVPISNHLYFYWYRQILGQKVEFLVSFYNNEISEKSEIFDDQFSVERPDGSNFTLKIRSTKLEDSAMYFCASGGTSGPHTGELFFGEGSRLTVL.

The chain uses TRBV20-1 and TRBJ2-4; 7 bases are a match to TRBD1. Germline lookup yields CDR1 DFQATT and CDR2 SNEGSKA (reference sequence). V was pared by 5 bases and J by 8 bases, with 9 bases of the junction left unmatched. This CDR3 comprises 13 residues. The CDR3 sequence is CSAQPGQRDIQYF. The CDR3 region has the DNA TGCAGTGCTCAACCGGGACAGAGGGACATTCAGTACTTC.

Only a few counts were recorded for this clonotype. The genes are TRBV14 and TRBJ2-7; 9 bases are a match to TRBD2. V trimming: 1 base; J trimming: 4 bases; junction bases outside the gene matches: 5. Germline CDR1 is SGHDN and CDR2 is FVKESK. The CDR3 runs to 15 residues. CDR3 nucleotides: TGTGCCAGCAGCCAAGTTCGCGGGGGGGATTACGAGCAGTACTTC. Protein: CASSQVRGGDYEQYF.

The chain has TRBV20-1 and TRBJ1-6; D is possibly TRBD1 (5 bases). Between the trimmed V and J ends, which lost 0 bases and 7 bases, there was a span of 22 bases. Per the germline V gene, CDR1 is DFQATT and CDR2 is SNEGSKA (reference sequence). This CDR3 region has 18 residues. Written as DNA, the CDR3 is TGCAGTGCTAGAGATATTGTGGGAGGGGACCGCCGAAATTCACCCCTCCACTTT. It codes for CSARDIVGGDRRNSPLHF.

There are a few counts of this clonotype. The J gene is TRBJ2-2, the V gene TRBV2, with D possibly called TRBD1 or TRBD2 (5 bases each). V was trimmed by 7 bases and J by 2 bases, leaving 14 bases between them. Looked up from germline, CDR1 is SNHLY and CDR2 is FYNNEI. The CDR3 is 15 amino acids. The DNA of the CDR3 is TGTGCCAGCATCCGGGGACGGTTAAACACCGGGGAGCTGTTTTTT. Protein product: CASIRGRLNTGELFF.

The chain links TRBV18 to TRBJ2-7; no clear D gene. Looked up from germline, CDR1 is KGHSH and CDR2 is LQKENI. Trimming cost V 4 bases and J 3 bases, with 16 bases left between them. The CDR3 totals 15 residues. CDR3 bases: TGTGCCAGCTCACTAGACGACTCGGAGAGCTACGAGCAGTACTTC. Translation gives CASSLDDSESYEQYF.